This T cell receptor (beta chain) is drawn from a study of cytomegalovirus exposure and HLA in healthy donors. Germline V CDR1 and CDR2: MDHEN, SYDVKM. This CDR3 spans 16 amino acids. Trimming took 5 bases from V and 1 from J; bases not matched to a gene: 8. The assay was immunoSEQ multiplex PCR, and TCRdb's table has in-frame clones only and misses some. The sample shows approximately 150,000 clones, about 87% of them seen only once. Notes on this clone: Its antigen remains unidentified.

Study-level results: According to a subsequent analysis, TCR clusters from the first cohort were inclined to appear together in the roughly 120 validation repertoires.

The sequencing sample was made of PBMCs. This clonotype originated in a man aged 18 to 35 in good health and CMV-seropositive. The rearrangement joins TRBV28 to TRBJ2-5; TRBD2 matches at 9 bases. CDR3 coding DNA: TGTGCCAGCAGTAGCCGAAAGCGGGGGGTCCAAGAGACCCAGTACTTC. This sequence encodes CASSSRKRGVQETQYF. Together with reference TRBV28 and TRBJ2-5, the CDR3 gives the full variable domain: DVKVTQSSRYLVKRTGEKVFLECVQDMDHENMFWYRQDPGLGLRLIYFSYDVKMKEKGDIPEGYSVSREKKERFSLILESASTNQTSMYLCASSSRKRGVQETQYFGPGTRLLVL.